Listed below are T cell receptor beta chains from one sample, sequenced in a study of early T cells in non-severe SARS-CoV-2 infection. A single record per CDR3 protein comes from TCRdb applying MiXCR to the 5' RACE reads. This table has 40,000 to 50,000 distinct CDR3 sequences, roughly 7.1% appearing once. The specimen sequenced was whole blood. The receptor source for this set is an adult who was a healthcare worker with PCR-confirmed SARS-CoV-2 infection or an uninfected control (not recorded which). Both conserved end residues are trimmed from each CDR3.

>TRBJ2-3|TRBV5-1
ASSLEAGRTDTQY
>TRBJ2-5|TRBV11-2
ASSTDRTEETQY
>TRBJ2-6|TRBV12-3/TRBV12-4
AAGTSGVSGANVLT
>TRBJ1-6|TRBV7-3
ASSRSSYNSPLH
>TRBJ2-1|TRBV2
ASSDPPTGPEQF
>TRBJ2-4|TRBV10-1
ASSDPGLSLKY
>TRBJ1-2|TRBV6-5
ASSYRTNPGTVVAYGYT
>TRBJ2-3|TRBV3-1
ASSRRTSGRRADTQY
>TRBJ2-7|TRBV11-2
ASSFAQTSYEQY
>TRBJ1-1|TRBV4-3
ASSQDGTVGTEAF
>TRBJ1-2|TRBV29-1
SGGGANNYGYT
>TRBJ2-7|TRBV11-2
ASSPFLGGPYEQY
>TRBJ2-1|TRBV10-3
AISEVTGGVNEQF
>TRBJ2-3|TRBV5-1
ASSPTSGGAKDTQY
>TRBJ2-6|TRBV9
ASSVEAGTASSGANVLT
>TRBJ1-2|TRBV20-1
SSGGGAADGYT
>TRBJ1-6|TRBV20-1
SARGGQQDSPLH
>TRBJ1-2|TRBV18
ASSPPTGDKGYGYT
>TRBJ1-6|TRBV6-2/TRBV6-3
ASSSRSGTGRGSPLH
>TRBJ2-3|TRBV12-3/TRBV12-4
ASTLDRGGTDTQY
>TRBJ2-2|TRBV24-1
ATSIGAGELF
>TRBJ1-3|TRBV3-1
ASSRGGTTSTIY
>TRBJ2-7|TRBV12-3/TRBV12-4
ASRRGQGKIYEQY
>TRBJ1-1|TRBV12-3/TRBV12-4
ASTPHGQPTNTEAF
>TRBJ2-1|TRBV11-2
ASSAATGGVGLGEQF
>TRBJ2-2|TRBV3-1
ASSHRRTGELF
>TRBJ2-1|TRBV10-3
AIMGTSSDEQF
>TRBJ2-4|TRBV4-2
ASSQDRGQGARELAKNIQY
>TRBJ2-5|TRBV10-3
ATRERGEETQY
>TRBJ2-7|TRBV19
ASSIGVRDYEQY
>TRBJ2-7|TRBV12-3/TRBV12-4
ASSLSARRQY
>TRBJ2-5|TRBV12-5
ASGSGTGGGETQY
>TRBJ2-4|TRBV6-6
ASRDSTFAKNIQY
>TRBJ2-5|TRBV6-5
ASTASGAETQY
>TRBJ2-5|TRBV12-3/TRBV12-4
ASGLLGAGVETQY
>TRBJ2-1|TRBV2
ASSSLDFPYNEQF
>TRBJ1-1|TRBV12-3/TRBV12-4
ASRPTGGDTEAF
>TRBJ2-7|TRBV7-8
ASSLNPSPYEQY
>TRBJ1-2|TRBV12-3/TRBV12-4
ASSSGGQGYGGYT
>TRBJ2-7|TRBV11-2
ASSSQFGGTGEQY
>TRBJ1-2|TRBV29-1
SVSTGGRSGYT
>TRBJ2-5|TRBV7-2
ASSFYLDRKQETQY
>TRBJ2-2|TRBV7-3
ASSLRVPPGSAGELF
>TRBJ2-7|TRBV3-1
ASSPSSVRALNWDEQY
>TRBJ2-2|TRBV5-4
ASSLLGGPGTPNTGELF
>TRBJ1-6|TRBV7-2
ASSWDRGRVLFNSPLH
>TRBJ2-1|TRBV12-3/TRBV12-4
ASSFSAGTSYNEQF
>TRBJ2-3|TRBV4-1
ASSQVDGGTDTQY
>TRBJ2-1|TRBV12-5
ASAPGTSDYNEQF
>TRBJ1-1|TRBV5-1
ASSLGQGLTEAF
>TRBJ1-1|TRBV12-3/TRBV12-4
ASRPQGAINEAF
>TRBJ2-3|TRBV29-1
SGTTSASTDTQY